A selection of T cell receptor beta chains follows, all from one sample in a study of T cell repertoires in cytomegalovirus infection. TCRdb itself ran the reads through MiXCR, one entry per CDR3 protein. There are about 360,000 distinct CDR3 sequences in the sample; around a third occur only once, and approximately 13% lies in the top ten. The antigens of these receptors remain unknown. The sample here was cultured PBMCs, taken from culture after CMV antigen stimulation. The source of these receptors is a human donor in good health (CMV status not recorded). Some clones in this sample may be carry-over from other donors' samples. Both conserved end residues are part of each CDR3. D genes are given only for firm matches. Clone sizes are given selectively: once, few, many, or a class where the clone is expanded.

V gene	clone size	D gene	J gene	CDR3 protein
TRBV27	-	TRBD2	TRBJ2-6	CASSLAGGYGANVLTF
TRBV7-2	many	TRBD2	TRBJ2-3	CASSCDRGLAGCRADTQYF
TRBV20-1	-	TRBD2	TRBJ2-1	CSARDLHSGRSSYNEQFF
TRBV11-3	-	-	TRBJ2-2	CASSPFWGGELFF
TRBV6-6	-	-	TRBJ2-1	CATLPISMMAAYNEQFF
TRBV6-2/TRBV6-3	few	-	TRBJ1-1	CASRTTSNTEAFF
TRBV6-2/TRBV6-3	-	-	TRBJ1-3	CASRLTGTSGNTIYF
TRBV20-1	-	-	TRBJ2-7	CSARPQEAHEQYF
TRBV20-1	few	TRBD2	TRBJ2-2	CSARGTSGRAGELFF
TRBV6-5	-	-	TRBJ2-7	CASSYSSIGTYEQYF
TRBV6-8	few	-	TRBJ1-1	CASSLIQEHTEAFF